Below, 19 T cell receptor beta chains from the same sample are listed, as sequenced in a study of blood T cell repertoires in COVID-19 (TCRdb year 2020). The library was prepared using the immunoSEQ multiplex PCR assay. TCRdb took over this immuneACCESS table, retaining in-frame rearrangements with V and J assigned. Such tables are incomplete; in checked studies, under half of the missing clones stem from an unresolved V gene, and the remainder is unexplained. Counted in this sample were under 450,000 clones; 70% to 90% of them appeared once. The top ten hold roughly an eighth of the sample. Sequencing was done on a sample of peripheral blood. The origin of the receptors is a woman aged 45-65 years with COVID-19, enrolled during active disease.

The rearrangement uses TRBV21-1 and TRBJ2-3; the table's D call of TRBD1 was not tested on the DNA. TRBV21-1 is labeled a pseudogene. The CDR3 is made up of 17 amino acids. The CDR3 nucleotides read TGTGCCAGCAGCCCACGGGCAGGGGTAAGAGGCACAGATACGCAGTATTTT. Its translation: CASSPRAGVRGTDTQYF.

This rearrangement joins TRBV9 to TRBJ1-2, with unresolved D. The V and J ends lost 0 bases and 4 bases respectively, with 4 bases between them. The CDR3 extends over 12 amino acids. Germline lookup yields CDR1 SGDLS and CDR2 YYNGEE. The CDR3 nucleotides are TGTGCCAGCAGCGTAGTAGCCTATGGCTACACCTTC. It encodes CASSVVAYGYTF. Combining the CDR3 with reference TRBV9 and TRBJ1-2 gives the whole variable domain DSGVTQTPKHLITATGQRVTLRCSPRSGDLSVYWYQQSLDQGLQFLIQYYNGEERAKGNILERFSAQQFPDLHSELNLSSLELGDSALYFCASSVVAYGYTFGSGTRLTVV.

This clone showed up just a few times. V gene TRBV5-1 combines with J gene TRBJ2-3; D may be TRBD1 (5 bases). Germline CDR1 reads SGHRS; CDR2 reads YFSETQ. The V end lost 3 bases, the J end lost 4 bases, and 12 bases lay between the germline ends. This CDR3 is built from 14 residues. Written as DNA, the CDR3 is TGCGCCAGCAGCTCCGCCGCAGGGTCAGATACGCAGTATTTT. As protein: CASSSAAGSDTQYF.

The rearrangement links TRBV5-5 to TRBJ1-5, with D hard to call. CDR1 and CDR2 from the germline V gene are SGHKS and YYEKEE (reference sequence). CDR3 length: 14 residues. V was shortened by 2 bases and J by 0 bases, with 6 bases between the two germline ends. CDR3 amino acids: CASSFRLSNQPQHF. CDR3 DNA sequence: TGTGCCAGCAGCTTCCGACTTAGCAATCAGCCCCAGCATTTT.

The chain recombines TRBV5-1 with TRBJ1-1; 8 bases are a match to TRBD1. V shed 0 bases, J shed 1 base, and the junction held 5 bases outside the gene matches. The germline V gene encodes CDR1 SGHRS and CDR2 YFSETQ. The CDR3 length is 16 residues. Written as DNA, the CDR3 is TGCGCCAGCAGCTTGGCCCGCGGACAGGGGAACACTGAAGCTTTCTTT. Protein product: CASSLARGQGNTEAFF.

The count of this clone is one. The chain couples TRBV9 to TRBJ1-1, with 8 bases that match TRBD1. Germline assignment: CDR1 SGDLS and CDR2 YYNGEE. This CDR3 has 15 residues. V gave up 2 bases and J gave up 7 bases; unmatched junction bases: 10. Here the CDR3 DNA reads TGTGCCAGCAGCGTGACAGGGGACCCACATATTGAAGCTTTCTTT. It encodes CASSVTGDPHIEAFF. Combining the CDR3 with reference TRBV9 and TRBJ1-1 gives the whole variable domain DSGVTQTPKHLITATGQRVTLRCSPRSGDLSVYWYQQSLDQGLQFLIQYYNGEERAKGNILERFSAQQFPDLHSELNLSSLELGDSALYFCASSVTGDPHIEAFFGQGTRLTVV.

V usage is TRBV19 and J usage is TRBJ1-1, with D tentatively TRBD1 (5 bases). The CDR3 runs 14 residues. Germline lookup yields CDR1 LNHDA and CDR2 SQIVND (reference sequence). V dropped 3 bases and J dropped 3 bases, with 11 bases sitting between them. The CDR3 nucleotides read TGTGCCAGTAGTATCCAGGGTGCAGACACTGAAGCTTTCTTT. This encodes CASSIQGADTEAFF.

V is TRBV13 and J is TRBJ2-1; 7 bases match TRBD1. The CDR3 loop spans 16 amino acids. Germline values: CDR1 PRHDT, CDR2 FYEKMQ (reference sequence). V trimming: 5 bases; J trimming: 7 bases; junction bases outside the gene matches: 14. CDR3 bases: TGTGCCAGCAGCCTAAGGGGAAGGGGGCGCGGAAATGAGCAGTTCTTC. Protein product: CASSLRGRGRGNEQFF.

This chain connects TRBV30 to TRBJ2-3; D remains unclear. This CDR3 has 14 residues. V was clipped by 0 bases and J by 3 bases, with 10 bases between them. CDR1 and CDR2 (germline): GTSNPN, SVGIG (reference sequence). The CDR3 here is CAWSVLLRTDTQYF. CDR3 bases: TGTGCCTGGAGTGTATTATTGAGGACAGATACGCAGTATTTT. Complete variable domain (other parts from reference TRBV30 and TRBJ2-3): SQTIHQWPATLVQPVGSPLSLECTVEGTSNPNLYWYRQAAGRGLQLLFYSVGIGQISSEVPQNLSASRPQDRQFILSSKKLLLSDSGFYLCAWSVLLRTDTQYFGPGTRLTVL.

In nucleotides, the CDR3 is TGTGCCAGCAGCGGGGCTAACTATGGCTACACCTTC. This gives the protein CASSGANYGYTF. The chain employs TRBV28 and TRBJ1-2; D is ambiguous. There are 12 residues in the CDR3. V lost 6 bases to trimming and J lost 0 bases, with 5 bases between them. CDR1 and CDR2 from the germline V gene are MDHEN and SYDVKM.

This chain uses TRBV5-8 with TRBJ2-7; D is possibly TRBD1 (5 bases). Trimming cost V 4 bases and J 2 bases, with 10 bases left between them. Germline CDR1 reads SGHTS; CDR2 reads YDEGEE. The CDR3 consists of 13 residues. CDR3 nucleotide sequence: TGTGCCAGCAGCCCAGGGAAACCCTACGAGCAGTACTTC. It specifies CASSPGKPYEQYF.

The V call is TRBV5-4, the J call TRBJ1-6; possibly TRBD1 for D (6 bases). V gave up 3 bases and J gave up 9 bases, with 10 bases separating them. The CDR3 extends over 13 amino acids. CDR1 and CDR2 (germline): SGHNT, YYREEE (reference sequence). In DNA form, the CDR3 reads TGTGCCAGCAGCTCCACAGGGACTTCACCCCTCCACTTT. Residues: CASSSTGTSPLHF.

This sequence joins TRBV10-3 and TRBJ1-3, with D possibly TRBD1 on 5 matching bases. V gave up 5 bases and J gave up 4 bases, with 24 bases separating them. The CDR3 sequence is 18 residues long. CDR1 and CDR2 from the germline V gene are ENHRY and SYGVKD. The CDR3 reads CAISQDLRDSGGGNTIYF. The CDR3 bases are TGTGCCATCAGTCAAGATTTACGGGACTCCGGTGGAGGAAACACCATATATTTT.

The gene calls are TRBV5-4 and TRBJ1-1; D uncertain. With 4 bases removed from V and 0 bases from J, the gap between germline ends came to 7 bases. Germline CDR1 reads SGHNT; CDR2 reads YYREEE (reference sequence). The CDR3 spans 13 residues. The CDR3 DNA sequence: TGTGCCAGCAGCCGTTATTTGAACACTGAAGCTTTCTTT. Protein product: CASSRYLNTEAFF.

The J gene is TRBJ2-2, the V gene TRBV9; D is perhaps TRBD1 (6 bases). The CDR3 runs 13 residues. The V end lost 4 bases, the J end lost 7 bases, and 11 bases lay between the germline ends. Per the germline V gene, CDR1 is SGDLS and CDR2 is YYNGEE. CDR3: CASSPTGSGELFF. As DNA, the CDR3 is TGTGCCAGCAGCCCAACAGGGAGCGGGGAGCTGTTTTTT.

V and J are TRBV6-5 and TRBJ2-1; D is perhaps TRBD1 (6 bases). Germline lookup yields CDR1 MNHEY and CDR2 SVGAGI. CDR3 length: 15 amino acids. V gave up 7 bases and J gave up 1 base, with 14 bases separating them. The CDR3 spells CASIRTASSYNEQFF. The CDR3 region has the DNA TGTGCCAGCATAAGGACAGCCTCGTCCTACAATGAGCAGTTCTTC.

In this sample, this clone turned up once. V usage is TRBV5-1 and J usage is TRBJ2-2, with D perhaps TRBD1 (6 bases). The CDR3 has 15 amino acids. V was cut by 5 bases and J by 0 bases, with 11 bases left in between. Germline CDR1 and CDR2: SGHRS and YFSETQ. The CDR3 reads CASSQGNANTGELFF. CDR3 DNA: TGCGCCAGCAGTCAGGGGAACGCGAACACCGGGGAGCTGTTTTTT.

This rearrangement joins TRBV3-1 (or the pseudogene TRBV3-2) to TRBJ1-2; unclear D gene. Germline V gives CDR1 LGHDT, CDR2 YNNKEL (reference sequence). With 1 base removed from V and 0 bases from J, the gap between germline ends came to 9 bases. The CDR3 has 15 residues. The CDR3 sequence is CASSQGLTANYGYTF. In DNA form, the CDR3 reads TGTGCCAGCAGCCAAGGTCTTACAGCTAACTATGGCTACACCTTC.

The J gene is TRBJ1-6, the V gene TRBV13; 7 bases line up with TRBD1. Germline-derived CDR1 and CDR2 are PRHDT and FYEKMQ (reference sequence). The CDR3 extends over 15 amino acids. V gave up 5 bases and J gave up 3 bases; unmatched junction bases: 4. CDR3 residues: CASSPRQGYNSPLHF. DNA of the CDR3: TGTGCCAGCAGCCCAAGACAGGGCTATAATTCACCCCTCCACTTT.